This TCR beta chain was obtained from a study of blood T cell repertoires in COVID-19. About the study: Sites in the United States, Italy and Spain provided acute and convalescent COVID-19 samples. T cells, B-cell-depleted T cells, or PBMCs supplied cDNA or gDNA.

Source study methods: Reference gene primer amplification gave estimated nucleated cell counts. Using immunoSEQ multiplex PCR, the repertoire was profiled, and TCRdb retains in-frame clones only, with some absent. That table supplies the V and J calls and clone size; D and trimming were determined from the DNA. Among about 60,000 clones, around 88% were seen once, and the ten largest hold more than 4.5%. The V gene's germline CDR1 is SGHNT and CDR2 YYREEE (reference sequence). V lost 1 base and J lost 6; bases outside the gene matches: 6. The CDR3 runs 17 residues. This clone was counted a single time.

The rearrangement links TRBV5-4 to TRBJ2-1; 14 bases fit TRBD2. The sample comprised peripheral blood. The receptor was isolated from a man aged 55 to 69 with acute or convalescent COVID-19. The chain's CDR3 is CASSLRGTSGGSNEQFF. CDR3 nucleotide sequence: TGTGCCAGCAGCTTGCGCGGGACTAGCGGGGGTTCCAATGAGCAGTTCTTC.